Listed below are T cell receptor beta chains from one sample, sequenced in a study of shared clonotypes between healthy human individuals. Sequenced by immunoSEQ multiplex PCR; TCRdb stores in-frame clones only, minus some. The profile shows millions of clones, 90% to 95% of them singletons. What was sequenced was naive CD4+ T cells sorted from blood. The receptors come from a man younger than 30 in good health. CDR3s include the opening cysteine and the closing phenylalanine or tryptophan. The order of the fields is D gene, V gene, clone size, J gene, CDR3 protein, CDR3 DNA. A D gene is named only where the DNA matches it firmly. Rows give clone size only sometimes, using once, few, many, or a class for an expanded clone.

TRBD2,TRBV5-5,NA,TRBJ2-3,CASGGGSGHDTQYF,TGTGCCTCCGGGGGGGGCAGCGGCCACGATACGCAGTATTTT
NA,TRBV30,NA,TRBJ2-2,CAWSRRALTGELFF,TGTGCCTGGAGTCGCCGGGCCCTGACCGGGGAGCTGTTTTTT
TRBD1,TRBV29-1,NA,TRBJ1-5,CSVGDRGRQPQHF,TGCAGCGTTGGGGACAGGGGCCGGCAGCCCCAGCATTTT
NA,TRBV7-8,NA,TRBJ1-5,CASSFAGLGDSNQPQHF,TGTGCCAGCAGCTTCGCTGGTTTAGGGGATAGCAATCAGCCCCAGCATTTT
NA,TRBV2,NA,TRBJ2-7,CASTFERTGEQYF,TGTGCCAGCACATTCGAACGGACCGGGGAGCAGTACTTC
TRBD1,TRBV5-3,NA,TRBJ1-3,CARSGRTGSGNTIYF,TGTGCCAGAAGCGGCCGGACAGGCTCTGGAAACACCATATATTTT
NA,TRBV18,NA,TRBJ1-3,CASSTGTSGNTIYF,TGTGCCAGCTCAACCGGGACGTCTGGAAACACCATATATTTT
TRBD1,TRBV7-3,NA,TRBJ1-2,CASSPQGDSNYGYTF,TGTGCCAGCAGCCCTCAGGGGGATAGTAACTATGGCTACACCTTC
TRBD1,TRBV28,NA,TRBJ2-1,CASTLGQHNEQFF,TGTGCCAGCACCTTGGGACAGCACAATGAGCAGTTCTTC
TRBD2,TRBV5-8,NA,TRBJ2-1,CASSRGTSGYYNEQFF,TGTGCCAGCAGCCGGGGGACTAGCGGGTACTACAATGAGCAGTTCTTC
TRBD2,TRBV5-4,NA,TRBJ2-7,CASSLVGGNYEQYF,TGTGCCAGCAGCTTGGTCGGGGGGAACTACGAGCAGTACTTC
NA,TRBV7-9,NA,TRBJ1-4,CASSVGSYNEKLFF,TGTGCCAGCAGCGTAGGGAGTTATAATGAAAAACTGTTTTTT
NA,TRBV6-1,once,TRBJ2-7,CASSESAGAKPYEQYF,TGTGCCAGCAGTGAATCAGCAGGGGCCAAACCGTACGAGCAGTACTTC
NA,TRBV5-6,NA,TRBJ2-3,CASSPQTVTDTQYF,TGTGCCAGCAGCCCTCAAACGGTTACAGATACGCAGTATTTT
NA,TRBV5-1,once,TRBJ2-3,CASSLNVGRTDTQYF,TGCGCCAGCAGCTTGAACGTGGGACGCACAGATACGCAGTATTTT
NA,TRBV7-5,NA,TRBJ2-5,CARSLWTSGSLWETQYF,TGTGCCAGAAGCCTATGGACTAGCGGGAGTCTTTGGGAGACCCAGTACTTC
TRBD1,TRBV5-1,NA,TRBJ2-1,CASSWTGGTDEQFF,TGCGCCAGCAGTTGGACAGGGGGTACCGATGAGCAGTTCTTC
NA,TRBV7-6,NA,TRBJ2-5,CASSRTAGPQETQYF,TGTGCCAGCAGCCGGACTGCAGGGCCCCAAGAGACCCAGTACTTC
NA,TRBV19,NA,TRBJ2-7,CASSMDGVSSYEQYF,TGTGCCAGTAGTATGGATGGCGTCAGCTCCTACGAGCAGTACTTC
TRBD1,TRBV29-1,NA,TRBJ1-1,CSVRAGGDTEAFF,TGCAGCGTTCGGGCAGGGGGGGACACTGAAGCTTTCTTT
TRBD1,TRBV5-1,few,TRBJ1-4,CASSWGQGQQKLFF,TGCGCCAGCAGCTGGGGACAGGGCCAGCAAAAACTGTTTTTT
TRBD2,TRBV10-3,NA,TRBJ2-1,CAISESGGLHEQFF,TGTGCCATCAGTGAGTCGGGAGGGTTGCATGAGCAGTTCTTC
NA,TRBV5-1,once,TRBJ2-5,CASSLQGQIQETQYF,TGCGCCAGCAGCTTACAGGGTCAAATTCAAGAGACCCAGTACTTC
TRBD1,TRBV5-1,NA,TRBJ2-2,CASSLGGTGTLNTGELFF,TGCGCCAGCAGCTTGGGAGGGACAGGGACTTTAAACACCGGGGAGCTGTTTTTT
NA,TRBV9,NA,TRBJ2-2,CASSVTLASGELFF,TGTGCCAGCAGCGTAACACTAGCATCCGGGGAGCTGTTTTTT
NA,TRBV7-9,NA,TRBJ2-7,CASSLAGTILYF,TGTGCCAGCAGCTTAGCCGGGACAATCTTGTACTTC
NA,TRBV6-5,once,TRBJ2-5,CASSYSSGNSETQYF,TGTGCCAGCAGTTACTCAAGTGGCAACTCAGAGACCCAGTACTTC
NA,TRBV5-1,NA,TRBJ2-5,CASTRGARETQYF,TGCGCCAGCACTCGGGGGGCAAGAGAGACCCAGTACTTC
NA,TRBV7-2,NA,TRBJ2-7,CASSPRQTSYEQYF,TGTGCCAGCAGCCCTCGACAAACCTCCTACGAGCAGTACTTC
NA,TRBV10-3,NA,TRBJ2-1,CAISESLQGYDEQFF,TGTGCCATCAGTGAGTCACTCCAGGGCTACGATGAGCAGTTCTTC
NA,TRBV27,NA,TRBJ2-5,CASSLSRQRQAGEETQYF,TGTGCCAGCAGTTTATCCCGCCAGCGACAGGCCGGCGAAGAGACCCAGTACTTC
TRBD1,TRBV25-1,NA,TRBJ1-1,CASRETGMNTEAFF,TGTGCCAGCAGAGAGACAGGGATGAACACTGAAGCTTTCTTT
NA,TRBV7-2,once,TRBJ2-5,CASSSYLPGETQYF,TGTGCCAGCAGCTCTTACCTCCCCGGGGAGACCCAGTACTTC
NA,TRBV6-5,NA,TRBJ1-3,CASTTGASSGNTIYF,TGTGCCAGCACCACGGGCGCGAGCTCTGGAAACACCATATATTTT
NA,TRBV27,NA,TRBJ2-7,CASASGGTSYEQYF,TGTGCCAGCGCGAGTGGGGGAACATCCTACGAGCAGTACTTC
NA,TRBV6-1,NA,TRBJ1-1,CASSEEISWGAFF,TGTGCCAGCAGTGAAGAGATCTCCTGGGGAGCTTTCTTT
TRBD1,TRBV4-1,NA,TRBJ2-7,CASSRGTGVTYEQYF,TGCGCCAGCAGCCGAGGGACAGGAGTAACCTACGAGCAGTACTTC
TRBD1,TRBV19,NA,TRBJ2-2,CASSLGTANTGELFF,TGTGCCAGTAGCTTAGGGACAGCGAACACCGGGGAGCTGTTTTTT
TRBD1,TRBV18,NA,TRBJ2-6,CASSPDRGSGANVLTF,TGTGCCAGCTCACCAGACAGGGGATCCGGGGCCAACGTCCTGACTTTC
NA,TRBV5-1,NA,TRBJ1-1,CASSLVGASTEAFF,TGCGCCAGCAGCTTGGTGGGGGCCAGCACTGAAGCTTTCTTT
NA,TRBV7-8,NA,TRBJ1-1,CASSLVGSVEAFF,TGTGCCAGCAGCTTAGTTGGGAGCGTTGAAGCTTTCTTT
NA,TRBV6-5,NA,TRBJ1-2,CASRMGQGNGYTF,TGTGCCAGCCGGATGGGGCAGGGGAATGGCTACACCTTC
NA,TRBV19,NA,TRBJ2-7,CASSRDMDYEQYF,TGTGCCAGTAGCCGGGACATGGACTACGAGCAGTACTTC
TRBD1,TRBV27,NA,TRBJ2-7,CASSSGTGASYEQYF,TGTGCCAGCAGTTCGGGGACAGGGGCCTCCTACGAGCAGTACTTC
NA,TRBV6-5,NA,TRBJ2-5,CASSYSFETQYF,TGTGCCAGCAGTTACTCGTTTGAGACCCAGTACTTC
TRBD1,TRBV19,NA,TRBJ1-2,CASTAFGTGDYGYTF,TGTGCCAGTACCGCATTCGGGACAGGTGATTATGGCTACACCTTC
NA,TRBV2,once,TRBJ1-4,CASLLQGLGEKLFF,TGTGCCAGCCTACTTCAGGGATTGGGCGAAAAACTGTTTTTT
NA,TRBV30,NA,TRBJ1-1,CAWSVGGGNTEAFF,TGTGCCTGGAGTGTAGGAGGCGGGAACACTGAAGCTTTCTTT
NA,TRBV25-1,NA,TRBJ2-3,CASSRKNTQYF,TGTGCCAGCAGTCGAAAAAATACGCAGTATTTT
TRBD1,TRBV7-3,NA,TRBJ1-2,CASSFRQGIGYTF,TGTGCCAGCAGCTTCCGACAGGGGATCGGCTACACCTTC
TRBD1,TRBV7-6,NA,TRBJ2-7,CASSRGQGGTGEQYF,TGTGCCAGCAGCCGGGGACAGGGTGGGACGGGGGAGCAGTACTTC